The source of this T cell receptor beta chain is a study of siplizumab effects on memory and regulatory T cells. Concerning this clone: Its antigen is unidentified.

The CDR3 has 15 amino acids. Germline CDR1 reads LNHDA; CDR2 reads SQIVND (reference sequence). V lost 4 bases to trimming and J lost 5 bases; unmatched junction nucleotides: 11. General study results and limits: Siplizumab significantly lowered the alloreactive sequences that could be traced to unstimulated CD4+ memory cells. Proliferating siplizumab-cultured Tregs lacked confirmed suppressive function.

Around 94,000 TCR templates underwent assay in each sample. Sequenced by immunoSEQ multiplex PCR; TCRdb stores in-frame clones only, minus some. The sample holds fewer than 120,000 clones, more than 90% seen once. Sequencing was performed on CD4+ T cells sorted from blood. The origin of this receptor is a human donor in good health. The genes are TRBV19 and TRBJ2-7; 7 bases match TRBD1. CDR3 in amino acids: CASSTNNRGRDEQYF. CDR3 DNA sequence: TGTGCCAGTAGTACTAATAACAGGGGCCGCGACGAGCAGTACTTC.